The 18 T cell receptor beta chains below were found in one sample sequenced in a study of cytomegalovirus exposure and HLA in healthy donors. Primers: 60 Vbeta forward and 13 Jbeta reverse. The protocol was immunoSEQ multiplex PCR, while the TCRdb copy is restricted to in-frame clones and leaves out a portion. Seen here are 65,000 to 70,000 clones, around 87% observed once, and the top ten hold roughly an eighth. The sequencing input was PBMCs. The receptors were sampled from a woman in her thirties in good health and CMV-seropositive.

This clone has just one count. This chain joins TRBV7-9 and TRBJ1-6; 9 nucleotides line up with TRBD1. Losses at the gene ends were 5 bases for V and 11 bases for J; bases not matched to a gene: 16. The CDR3 totals 17 residues. Per the germline V gene, CDR1 is SEHNR and CDR2 is FQNEAQ (reference sequence). CDR3: CASSRTDRGGVLTPLHF. The CDR3, as DNA: TGTGCCAGCAGCCGAACCGACAGGGGGGGCGTTTTGACACCCCTCCACTTT.

The chain recombines TRBV4-2 with TRBJ2-2; 8 nucleotides match TRBD2. V trimming: 3 bases; J trimming: 5 bases; junction bases outside the gene matches: 5. This CDR3 has 15 amino acids. From germline, CDR1 is LGHNA and CDR2 YNFKEQ. The CDR3, as DNA: TGTGCCAGCAGCCACCCTAGCGGGCGTACCGGGGAGCTGTTTTTT. Protein: CASSHPSGRTGELFF.

This clone was detected only once. V usage is TRBV10-3 and J usage is TRBJ2-3; 11 bases are shared with TRBD1. With V trimmed by 2 bases and J by 9 bases, 7 bases remained unmatched. The CDR3 extends over 15 amino acids. CDR1 is ENHRY, CDR2 SYGVKD, per germline. Here the CDR3 DNA reads TGTGCCATCAGTGAGGGTGGGACAGGGGGGAGGACGCAGTATTTT. It codes for CAISEGGTGGRTQYF.

The V gene is TRBV29-1, the J gene TRBJ2-1; 11 nucleotides line up with TRBD2. J was trimmed by 4 bases and V by 7 bases; bases with no gene match: 6. Per the germline V gene, CDR1 is SQVTM and CDR2 is ANQGSEA. The CDR3 is 14 residues long. The CDR3 DNA is TGCAGCGGTAGCGGGAGGGGATATTACAATGAGCAGTTCTTC. Encoded protein: CSGSGRGYYNEQFF.

The rearrangement uses TRBV11-2 and TRBJ2-1, with 11 nucleotides matching TRBD2. The V gene end was trimmed by 3 bases and the J gene end by 5 bases; junction bases not matched to a gene: 6. This CDR3 is 16 amino acids long. Germline-derived CDR1 and CDR2 are SGHAT and FQNNGV. CDR3 in amino acids: CASSFALAGGNNEQFF. CDR3 coding DNA: TGTGCCAGCAGCTTCGCATTAGCGGGAGGGAACAATGAGCAGTTCTTC.

This clone was picked up a small number of times. V usage is TRBV2 and J usage is TRBJ1-3; TRBD1 matches at 8 bases. V was pared by 9 bases and J by 9 bases, with 13 bases of the junction left unmatched. CDR1 is SNHLY, CDR2 FYNNEI, per germline. CDR3 length: 14 residues. CDR3 in DNA: TGTGCCAGTGGACAGGGATTCGCAGGCGGCACCATATATTTT. This sequence encodes CASGQGFAGGTIYF.

CDR3 sequence reads: CASSLAGYYEQYF. The CDR3 DNA is TGTGCCAGCAGCTTGGCCGGGTACTACGAGCAGTACTTC. The chain has TRBV7-9 and TRBJ2-7; unclear D gene. Germline loops: CDR1 SEHNR, CDR2 FQNEAQ (reference sequence). The CDR3 length is 13 residues. V was cut by 3 bases and J by 3 bases, with 9 bases left in between.

This clone was seen only a few times. This rearrangement joins TRBV10-1 to TRBJ2-4; D is possibly TRBD1 (5 bases). CDR3 length equals 16 residues. Germline V gene data show CDR1 as WNHNN and CDR2 as SYGVQD (reference sequence). The V gene lost 2 bases and the J gene lost 0 bases, with 11 bases spanning the gap. CDR3 nucleotide sequence: TGCGCCAGCAGTGAGACCCAGGGTCTAGCCAAAAACATTCAGTACTTC. As protein: CASSETQGLAKNIQYF.

The sample holds one count of this clone. The rearrangement links TRBV6-6 to TRBJ2-1; 13 bases agree with TRBD2. The CDR3 has 15 amino acids. CDR1 is MNHNY, CDR2 SVGAGI, per germline (reference sequence). V was pared by 2 bases and J by 10 bases, with 5 bases of the junction left unmatched. The CDR3 DNA sequence: TGTGCCAGCAGTTACGCCGGGACTAGCGGGGACGAGCAGTTCTTC. Protein sequence: CASSYAGTSGDEQFF.

This clone occurred a few times. The V gene is TRBV5-4, the J gene TRBJ2-2; D might be TRBD1 (7 bases). This CDR3 has 13 amino acids. CDR1 is SGHNT and CDR2 is YYREEE in the germline V gene (reference sequence). Trimming left V 5 bases short and J 4 bases short, with 9 bases between. The CDR3 is CASREGATGELFF. CDR3 in DNA: TGTGCCAGCAGGGAGGGGGCCACCGGGGAGCTGTTTTTT.

This clone was observed once. The V call is TRBV5-1, the J call TRBJ2-7; possibly TRBD2 for D (5 bases). Germline CDR1 is SGHRS and CDR2 is YFSETQ. CDR3 length: 14 amino acids. The V and J ends lost 0 bases and 5 bases respectively, with 12 bases between them. CDR3 residues: CASSLGGFQDEQYF. Written as DNA, the CDR3 is TGCGCCAGCAGCTTGGGAGGGTTTCAGGACGAGCAGTACTTC.

The rearrangement joins TRBV9 to TRBJ2-7; TRBD2 matches at 12 bases. J was trimmed by 2 bases and V by 3 bases; bases with no gene match: 3. The CDR3 covers 15 residues. CDR1 is SGDLS, CDR2 YYNGEE, per germline. CDR3 sequence reads: CASSAGLAGTYEQYF. The CDR3 bases are TGTGCCAGCAGCGCCGGACTAGCGGGAACCTACGAGCAGTACTTC. The full variable domain, in which reference TRBV9 and TRBJ2-7 provide the parts outside the CDR3, is DSGVTQTPKHLITATGQRVTLRCSPRSGDLSVYWYQQSLDQGLQFLIQYYNGEERAKGNILERFSAQQFPDLHSELNLSSLELGDSALYFCASSAGLAGTYEQYFGPGTRLTVT.

This clone was seen only once. This rearrangement joins TRBV11-2 to TRBJ2-5, with D perhaps matching TRBD1 (5 bases). Trimming cost V 6 bases and J 5 bases, with 16 bases left between them. The CDR3 is 14 residues long. Looked up from germline, CDR1 is SGHAT and CDR2 is FQNNGV. The CDR3 region has the DNA TGTGCCAGCAGTTCAACTCAGGGTTTGGAGACCCAGTACTTC. Protein product: CASSSTQGLETQYF.

This clone appeared once. This sequence joins TRBV7-2 and TRBJ2-5; 9 nucleotides agree with TRBD2. The CDR3 covers 17 residues. The V gene end was trimmed by 4 bases and the J gene end by 4 bases; junction bases not matched to a gene: 13. In germline, CDR1 is SGHTA, CDR2 FQGNSA. The CDR3 loop reads CASSSRGGGGRAETQYF. CDR3 coding DNA: TGTGCCAGCAGCTCCCGAGGGGGGGGCGGGAGGGCAGAGACCCAGTACTTC. The full variable domain, its missing parts supplied by reference TRBV7-2 and TRBJ2-5, is GAGVSQSPSNKVTEKGKDVELRCDPISGHTALYWYRQSLGQGLEFLIYFQGNSAPDKSGLPSDRFSAERTGGSVSTLTIQRTQQEDSAVYLCASSSRGGGGRAETQYFGPGTRLLVL.

The chain has TRBV4-2 and TRBJ2-2; possible D gene TRBD2, 5 bases. In germline, CDR1 is LGHNA, CDR2 YNFKEQ. The germline V and J ends were trimmed by 0 bases and 0 bases, with 8 bases remaining between them. The CDR3 has 16 residues. The CDR3 loop is CASSQETNANTGELFF. The CDR3 coding sequence is TGTGCCAGCAGCCAAGAGACTAACGCGAACACCGGGGAGCTGTTTTTT.

The rearrangement links TRBV5-4 to TRBJ1-5; 7 bases are shared with TRBD1. CDR1 is SGHNT and CDR2 is YYREEE in the germline V gene (reference sequence). V was pared by 0 bases and J by 0 bases, with 6 bases of the junction left unmatched. The CDR3 runs 17 residues. CDR3 DNA: TGTGCCAGCAGCTTGGCGGTACAGGGGCTTAGCAATCAGCCCCAGCATTTT. Its translation is CASSLAVQGLSNQPQHF.

This clone was seen once. The chain recombines TRBV19 with TRBJ2-2; 10 bases align to TRBD1. J was trimmed by 5 bases and V by 11 bases; bases with no gene match: 5. The germline V gene encodes CDR1 LNHDA and CDR2 SQIVND (reference sequence). The CDR3 consists of 13 residues. The DNA for the CDR3 is TGTGCCGGACGGGACAGGGGTACCGGGGAGCTGTTTTTT. This codes for CAGRDRGTGELFF.

J is TRBJ1-5 and V is TRBV19; TRBD1 matches 10 bases. The germline V gene encodes CDR1 LNHDA and CDR2 SQIVND (reference sequence). The V and J ends lost 8 bases and 5 bases, in that order; junction bases with no gene match: 3. The length of the CDR3 is 13 residues. The CDR3 reads CASQGQGHQPQHF. The CDR3 region has the DNA TGTGCCAGTCAGGGACAGGGGCATCAGCCCCAGCATTTT.